This T cell receptor (gamma chain) was recorded in a study of Vδ1+ human thymocytes. Extracted RNA was reverse transcribed into cDNA. Multiplex PCR used pooled V-gene forward primers and a constant-region reverse primer to amplify CDR3s. TCRdb re-identified clones in the multiplex PCR reads via CATT. The table has tens of thousands of gamma-chain clones, 12% to 15% seen once. Germline V gene data show CDR1 as VENAVY and CDR2 as YDSYNSRV. The V segment lost 5 bases and the J segment 5 bases; nucleotides outside the gene matches: 9. The CDR3 runs to 13 residues. Overall study findings and caveats: Highly polyclonal TRG and TRD repertoires with Gaussian CDR3 length distributions appeared in thymus.

Regarding this clone: The antigen remains undetermined.

The sequencing input was Vdelta1+ gamma-delta thymocytes from the thymus. Described subset: FACS-sorted CD3+ TCRalphabeta- TCRVdelta1+ TCRVdelta2- thymocytes. The V gene is TRGV8, the J gene TRGJ1 or TRGJ2. The sequence was collected from a child less than two years old who had congenital heart surgery. The CDR3 sequence is CATWVRADYKKLF. CDR3 in DNA: TGTGCCACCTGGGTAAGAGCGGATTATAAGAAACTCTTT.